The 20 T cell receptor beta chains in this list originate from one sample, sequenced in a study of CD8 T cells in Susac syndrome. An amount of RNA that ranged from roughly 0.5 to 1 ug was reverse transcribed with random hexamers. TCRdb reprocessed the immunoSEQ multiplex PCR reads with MiXCR, giving one entry per CDR3 protein. The data show 110,000 or so distinct CDR3 sequences, around 90% seen once. The specimen sequenced was CD4+ T cells from PBMCs. The receptors here all came from a human donor in good health.

This rearrangement joins TRBV7-2 to TRBJ1-2; D remains unclear. CDR3 length: 12 residues. Per the germline V gene, CDR1 is SGHTA and CDR2 is FQGNSA. Trimming shortened V by 5 bases and J by 7 bases, and 11 bases separated the two germline ends. CDR3 sequence (DNA): TGTGCCAGCAGCCCGTGGGTCGGTGGCTACACCTTC. Its protein product is CASSPWVGGYTF.

V and J are TRBV6-5 and TRBJ2-5, with TRBD1 matching 8 bases. The CDR3 consists of 14 residues. The V gene's germline CDR1 is MNHEY and CDR2 SVGAGI. With V trimmed by 5 bases and J by 5 bases, 7 bases remained unmatched. In DNA, the CDR3 is TGTGCCAGCAGTCAAGACAGGGGTTGGGAGACCCAGTACTTC. Encoded protein: CASSQDRGWETQYF.

The chain carries TRBV3-1 and TRBJ2-2, with D possibly being TRBD1 or TRBD2 (5 bases each). CDR1 and CDR2 from the germline V gene are LGHDT and YNNKEL (reference sequence). The CDR3 sequence is 18 residues long. V was clipped by 1 base and J by 4 bases, with 19 bases between them. This CDR3 reads CASSQGWGRPMSTGELFF. The DNA of the CDR3 is TGTGCCAGCAGCCAAGGCTGGGGACGACCGATGAGCACCGGGGAGCTGTTTTTT.

The V call is TRBV5-5, the J call TRBJ1-4; maybe TRBD1 (5 bases). V lost 0 bases and J lost 16, with 10 bases in between. CDR3 size: 11 residues. From germline, CDR1 is SGHKS and CDR2 YYEKEE (reference sequence). For the CDR3, the DNA is TGTGCCAGCAGCTTGGGGGACGCTCAGTTTTTT. It specifies CASSLGDAQFF. Full variable domain (outside the CDR3, taken from reference TRBV5-5 and TRBJ1-4): DAGVTQSPTHLIKTRGQQVTLRCSPISGHKSVSWYQQVLGQGPQFIFQYYEKEERGRGNFPDRFSARQFPNYSSELNVNALLLGDSALYLCASSLGDAQFFGSGTQLSVL.

The chain has TRBV24-1 and TRBJ2-3, with unresolved D. Germline CDR1 and CDR2: KGHDR and SFDVKD. The CDR3 is 10 residues long. The V gene lost 8 bases and the J gene lost 4 bases, with 3 bases spanning the gap. CDR3 in DNA: TGTGCCACCATTTCAGATACGCAGTATTTT. Translating it yields CATISDTQYF.

The chain recombines TRBV27 with TRBJ1-1, with 8 positions matching TRBD1. V gave up 0 bases and J gave up 1 base; unmatched junction bases: 1. The germline gives CDR1 MNHEY, CDR2 SMNVEV (reference sequence). CDR3 size: 15 residues. CDR3 sequence: CASSLSQGANTEAFF. As DNA, the CDR3 is TGTGCCAGCAGTTTATCTCAGGGGGCGAACACTGAAGCTTTCTTT.

The chain combines TRBV3-1 with TRBJ2-2, with 14 bases that match TRBD2. V was clipped by 0 bases and J by 4 bases; unmatched bases: 4. CDR1 is LGHDT, CDR2 YNNKEL, per germline (reference sequence). CDR3 length equals 18 residues. This CDR3 reads CASSQDRGLAGGTGELFF. In nucleotides, the CDR3 is TGTGCCAGCAGCCAAGATCGAGGACTAGCGGGGGGCACCGGGGAGCTGTTTTTT. The whole variable domain, remainder taken from reference TRBV3-1 and TRBJ2-2, is DTAVSQTPKYLVTQMGNDKSIKCEQNLGHDTMYWYKQDSKKFLKIMFSYNNKELIINETVPNRFSPKSPDKAHLNLHINSLELGDSAVYFCASSQDRGLAGGTGELFFGEGSRLTVL.

The chain is built from TRBV7-2 and TRBJ2-3, with D possibly matching TRBD2 (5 bases). CDR1 SGHTA and CDR2 FQGNSA come from the germline V gene. The CDR3 has 14 amino acids. V was trimmed by 2 bases and J by 4 bases, leaving 10 bases between them. The CDR3 protein is CASSLMEAADTQYF. The CDR3 DNA sequence: TGTGCCAGCAGCTTAATGGAAGCGGCAGATACGCAGTATTTT.

This chain connects TRBV5-6 to TRBJ2-7; 7 nucleotides match TRBD1. The CDR3 loop spans 15 amino acids. The V segment lost 4 bases and the J segment 2 bases; nucleotides outside the gene matches: 9. In germline, CDR1 is SGHDT, CDR2 YYEEEE. CDR3 residues: CASSEGQPITYEQYF. For the CDR3, the DNA is TGTGCCAGCAGCGAGGGACAGCCGATTACCTACGAGCAGTACTTC.

J is TRBJ2-5 and V is TRBV19; 15 nucleotides line up with TRBD2. Germline V gives CDR1 LNHDA, CDR2 SQIVND (reference sequence). The CDR3 has 14 amino acids. J lost 14 bases, V lost 5 bases, and 9 bases had no gene match. The CDR3 DNA follows: TGTGCCAGTAGTGCCTGGACTAGCGGGGGGGAAATCTACTTC. Its translation: CASSAWTSGGEIYF.

This clonotype has only one observation. The chain couples TRBV7-2 to TRBJ1-1; TRBD1 is a possible D gene (6 bases). V was shortened by 1 base and J by 11 bases, with 14 bases between the two germline ends. Germline CDR1 SGHTA, CDR2 FQGNSA. The CDR3 contains 13 residues. CDR3 protein: CASSLVRGQQAFF. The CDR3 DNA reads TGTGCCAGCAGCTTAGTCCGGGGGCAGCAGGCTTTCTTT.

The V and J genes are TRBV20-1 and TRBJ2-7; TRBD1 might be the D (6 bases). Trimming took 2 bases from V and 3 from J, leaving 11 bases between them. The length of the CDR3 is 13 residues. Germline CDR1 and CDR2: DFQATT and SNEGSKA (reference sequence). CDR3 in DNA: TGCAGTGCTAGACCACAGGGCCGCTACGAGCAGTACTTC. This translates into CSARPQGRYEQYF.

The rearrangement links TRBV28 to TRBJ1-5; the D gene is possibly TRBD1 (6 bases). Deletions cut 10 bases from V and 2 bases from J, with 12 bases between. This CDR3 has 13 residues. In germline, CDR1 is MDHEN, CDR2 SYDVKM. The CDR3: CAISGGGNQPQHF. CDR3 bases: TGTGCCATCTCGGGGGGCGGCAATCAGCCCCAGCATTTT.

The CDR3 DNA sequence: TGTGCCAGCAGTCCTACGGGACAGGGGGTCTACGAGCAGTACTTC. Its protein is CASSPTGQGVYEQYF. This chain connects TRBV27 to TRBJ2-7; 11 nucleotides line up with TRBD1. The CDR3 extends over 15 amino acids. CDR1 MNHEY and CDR2 SMNVEV come from the germline V gene (reference sequence). Trimming cost V 5 bases and J 3 bases; bases outside gene matches: 6.

For the CDR3, the DNA is TGTGCCAGCAGTGGGGACATGAACTTTAGGGCTTTCTTT. This sequence encodes CASSGDMNFRAFF. The chain carries TRBV2 and TRBJ1-1, with a tentative D call TRBD1 (6 bases). CDR1 SNHLY and CDR2 FYNNEI come from the germline V gene. There are 13 residues in the CDR3. The V end lost 4 bases, the J end lost 11 bases, and 17 bases lay between the germline ends.

The V and J genes are TRBV20-1 and TRBJ2-3; TRBD2 matches at 9 bases. V shed 0 bases, J shed 6 bases, and the junction held 10 bases outside the gene matches. CDR1 DFQATT and CDR2 SNEGSKA come from the germline V gene (reference sequence). The CDR3 has 16 amino acids. The CDR3 sequence: CSAREGRGGAEDTQYF. CDR3 nucleotides: TGCAGTGCTAGAGAGGGTCGCGGGGGGGCCGAGGATACGCAGTATTTT.

The J gene is TRBJ1-5, the V gene TRBV5-1; TRBD1 matches at 9 bases. Germline CDR1 is SGHRS and CDR2 is YFSETQ. The CDR3 consists of 16 residues. With 2 bases clipped from V and 5 bases from J, the junction kept 8 bases outside the gene matches. Here the CDR3 DNA reads TGCGCCAGCAGCTTAGCCCCCGGGACAGGGCATCAGCCCCAGCATTTT. The encoded protein is CASSLAPGTGHQPQHF.

V and J are TRBV29-1 and TRBJ2-7; D possibly matches TRBD1 or TRBD2 (6 bases each). The CDR3 runs to 13 residues. The germline V and J ends were trimmed by 0 bases and 7 bases, with 13 bases remaining between them. In germline, CDR1 is SQVTM, CDR2 ANQGSEA. The CDR3 loop is CSVEDEGGWEQYF. DNA for the CDR3: TGCAGCGTTGAAGATGAAGGGGGGTGGGAGCAGTACTTC.

The chain uses TRBV5-1 and TRBJ2-3, with a weak D call TRBD1 (6 bases). V lost 1 base and J lost 6, with 18 bases in between. Germline CDR1 is SGHRS and CDR2 is YFSETQ. This CDR3 region has 16 residues. CDR3 region: CASSLFRTVPEDTQYF. CDR3 nucleotide sequence: TGCGCCAGCAGCTTGTTCCGGACAGTCCCGGAGGATACGCAGTATTTT. The whole variable domain, filled in from reference TRBV5-1 and TRBJ2-3, reads KAGVTQTPRYLIKTRGQQVTLSCSPISGHRSVSWYQQTPGQGLQFLFEYFSETQRNKGNFPGRFSGRQFSNSRSEMNVSTLELGDSALYLCASSLFRTVPEDTQYFGPGTRLTVL.

The chain joins TRBV5-1 to TRBJ1-2, with D possibly being TRBD1 (6 bases). Trimming removed 0 bases from V and 6 bases from J, with 15 bases in between. Germline CDR1 reads SGHRS; CDR2 reads YFSETQ. This CDR3 region has 15 residues. CDR3 sequence reads: CASSLADRTTHGYTF. The CDR3 DNA reads as TGCGCCAGCAGCTTGGCCGACAGGACAACCCATGGCTACACCTTC.